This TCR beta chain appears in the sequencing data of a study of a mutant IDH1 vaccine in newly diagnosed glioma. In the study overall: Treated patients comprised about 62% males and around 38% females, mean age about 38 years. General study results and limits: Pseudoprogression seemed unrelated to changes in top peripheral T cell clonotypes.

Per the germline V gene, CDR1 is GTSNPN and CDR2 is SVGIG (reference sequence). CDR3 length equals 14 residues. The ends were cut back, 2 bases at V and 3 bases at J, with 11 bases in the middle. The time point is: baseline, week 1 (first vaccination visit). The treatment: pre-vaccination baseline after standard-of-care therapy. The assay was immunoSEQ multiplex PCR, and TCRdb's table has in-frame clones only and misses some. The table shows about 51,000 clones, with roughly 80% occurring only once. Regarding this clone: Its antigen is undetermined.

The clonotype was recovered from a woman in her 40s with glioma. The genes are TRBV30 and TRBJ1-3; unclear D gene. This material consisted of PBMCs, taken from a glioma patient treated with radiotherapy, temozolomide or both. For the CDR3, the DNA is TGTGCCTGGAGTCCCCTCAGTGGTGGAAACACCATATATTTT. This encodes CAWSPLSGGNTIYF.